The next 9 T cell receptor beta chains were all read from a single sample in a study of beta chain features in type 1 diabetes. Expressed TCRB transcripts were sequenced because the isolated RNA had all been reverse transcribed beforehand. Generated by immunoSEQ multiplex PCR, the TCRdb table keeps only in-frame clones and is missing some. The sample has about 330,000 clones, approximately 11% seen once. Specimen: naive CD4+ T cells from blood. Source of these receptors: a woman between 25 and 40 years old in good health.

This clone was seen more than once but under ten times. This chain uses TRBV27 with TRBJ2-7; 13 bases fit TRBD2. Germline CDR1 MNHEY, CDR2 SMNVEV (reference sequence). CDR3 length equals 16 residues. J was trimmed by 1 base and V by 5 bases; bases with no gene match: 5. In DNA form, the CDR3 reads TGTGCCAGCAGTGTCAGGACTAGCGGGGGTTCCTACGAGCAGTACTTC. This codes for CASSVRTSGGSYEQYF.

Notes on this clone: A junction end diverges from the germline sequence, so it may reflect a read error. The chain employs TRBV2 and TRBJ1-1; weak D call: TRBD1 (5 bases). This CDR3 comprises 15 residues. CDR1 is SNHLY and CDR2 is FYNNEI in the germline V gene. CDR3 nucleotide sequence: TGTGCCAGCAGGGAAGGTTCAGGGTTAAGGGCTGAAGCTTTCTTT. It yields the protein CASREGSGLRAEAFF.

The rearrangement uses TRBV9 and TRBJ2-2; D not certain. The CDR3 runs 11 residues. CDR1 and CDR2 (germline): SGDLS, YYNGEE. Trimming removed 6 bases from V and 7 bases from J, with 7 bases in between. The CDR3 nucleotides read TGTGCCAGCACCGGCGGCGGGGAGCTGTTTTTT. Residues: CASTGGGELFF.

This clone turned up a few times. The V call is TRBV19, the J call TRBJ2-1; the match to TRBD2 covers 8 bases. J gave up 10 bases and V 6 bases, and 11 bases lay outside the gene matches. The CDR3 runs to 14 residues. Germline CDR1 LNHDA, CDR2 SQIVND (reference sequence). As DNA, the CDR3 is TGTGCCAGTAGCCTCAGACTAGCGTCGCAAGAGCAGTTCTTC. This sequence encodes CASSLRLASQEQFF.

This clone appeared a few times. This sequence joins TRBV4-1 and TRBJ2-6; 7 bases match TRBD1. Germline V gives CDR1 MGHRA, CDR2 YSYEKL. The CDR3 contains 19 residues. After removal of 1 base from V and 0 bases from J, the junction contained 9 bases not matched to a gene. The CDR3 loop reads CASSQARTGVSSGANVLTF. CDR3 sequence (DNA): TGCGCCAGCAGCCAAGCTCGAACAGGGGTGTCCTCTGGGGCCAACGTCCTGACTTTC.

This clone occurred a few times. This chain links TRBV5-1 with TRBJ2-7, with D unresolved. Germline loops: CDR1 SGHRS, CDR2 YFSETQ. The germline V and J ends were trimmed by 1 base and 0 bases, with 11 bases remaining between them. This CDR3 is 15 amino acids long. The CDR3 nucleotides are TGCGCCAGCAGCTTGACAGACGTAAGCTCCTACGAGCAGTACTTC. Translating it yields CASSLTDVSSYEQYF.

The CDR3 here is CASSEASGTYNEQFF. Here the CDR3 DNA reads TGTGCCAGCAGTGAGGCTAGCGGGACCTACAATGAGCAGTTCTTC. The rearrangement uses TRBV25-1 and TRBJ2-1, with 9 bases lining up with TRBD2. Trimming removed 3 bases from V and 2 bases from J; junction bases left unmatched: 2. Germline CDR1 reads MGHDK; CDR2 reads SYGVNS. The CDR3 sequence is 15 residues long.

The genes are TRBV27 and TRBJ2-1; 14 bases fit TRBD2. Germline V gives CDR1 MNHEY, CDR2 SMNVEV (reference sequence). This CDR3 has 16 residues. The V and J ends lost 3 bases and 10 bases, in that order; junction bases with no gene match: 8. The CDR3 loop is CASSLVGTSGSWEQFF. Written as DNA, the CDR3 is TGTGCCAGCAGTTTGGTGGGGACTAGCGGGAGTTGGGAGCAGTTCTTC.

This chain uses TRBV4-2 with TRBJ2-7, with TRBD2 matching over 10 bases. The CDR3 sequence is 15 residues long. The junction had 4 bases not matched to a gene; V was cut back by 5 bases and J by 0 bases. Germline V gene lookup returns CDR1 LGHNA and CDR2 YNFKEQ. The CDR3 sequence is CASSDPSGSSYEQYF. DNA for the CDR3: TGTGCCAGCAGCGACCCTAGCGGGAGCTCCTACGAGCAGTACTTC.